This is a list of T cell receptor beta chains from one sample in a study of T cell changes during pregnancy in multiple sclerosis. Data came from immunoSEQ multiplex PCR; TCRdb stores just in-frame clones and leaves some out. This table holds around 61,000 clones, approximately 90% found once. Source: peripheral blood, taken in the first trimester of pregnancy. The receptors stem from a female donor in good health, enrolled as a control in a pregnancy study. Both conserved end residues are trimmed from each CDR3. The order of the fields is J gene, V gene, CDR3 protein.

TRBJ1-2	TRBV4-2	ASSQNLQGVSGYT
TRBJ2-2	TRBV4-3	ASSQVGGWNTGELF
TRBJ1-6	TRBV11-1	ASSLGGQGFAPLH
TRBJ2-7	TRBV19	ASSIPVSGDLH
TRBJ2-7	TRBV29-1	SVVVRGNYEQY
TRBJ1-4	TRBV5-4	ASSSGVRGATNEKLF
TRBJ2-7	TRBV5-1	ASSTRTGGSYEQY
TRBJ2-7	TRBV4-3	ASSQERERGWRGVYEQY
TRBJ1-2	TRBV25-1	ASIGGGYGYT
TRBJ1-5	TRBV7-9	ASSQDSQPQH
TRBJ2-5	TRBV11-3	ASSLGSRPSQTQY
TRBJ1-1	TRBV5-6	ASSLGPPMRMNTEAF
TRBJ1-6	TRBV7-2	ASSSTPGSNPLH
TRBJ1-3	TRBV5-4	ASSLTGQWNTIY
TRBJ1-1	TRBV18	ASSFDTNTEAF
TRBJ1-1	TRBV27	ASSLVGGASSEAF
TRBJ1-1	TRBV2	ASSSGTGKITEAF
TRBJ2-7	TRBV27	ASSFLGQGYEQY
TRBJ2-7	TRBV9	ASSVTPTGRSYEQY
TRBJ2-2	TRBV29-1	SVAGVGTGELF
TRBJ1-2	TRBV4-3	ASSQPDRANYGYT
TRBJ2-1	TRBV4-1	ASSQGDRIYNEQF
TRBJ2-5	TRBV4-3	ASSQEWALGTQY
TRBJ1-4	TRBV5-6	ASSLIRQGAEKLF
TRBJ2-3	TRBV4-3	ASSQGTSGGRDTQY
TRBJ2-3	TRBV30	AWTPTSPDTQY
TRBJ1-2	TRBV7-2	ASRNPGQDNYGYT
TRBJ2-7	TRBV7-8	ASSSTRVAEQY
TRBJ2-5	TRBV5-1	ASSLVSGIAQETQY